The 18 T cell receptor beta chains in this list originate from one sample, sequenced in a study of Tregs in tolerant kidney transplant recipients. Some clones are missing from TCRdb's copy, which holds only in-frame ones; the method was immunoSEQ multiplex PCR. Of 100,000 to 130,000 clones listed, 90% are singletons. This sample comprised CD4+ T cells from blood, obtained before the transplant. The source of these receptors is a human donor who received a combined kidney and bone marrow transplant.

The J gene is TRBJ2-1, the V gene TRBV5-1, with 7 bases lining up with TRBD2. Germline CDR1 SGHRS, CDR2 YFSETQ. Trimming at V came to 4 bases and at J to 0 bases, leaving 10 bases not matched to a gene. The CDR3 has 17 amino acids. CDR3 sequence (DNA): TGCGCCAGCAGCCGGACAATACGGACTAGCTCCTACAATGAGCAGTTCTTC. Encoded protein: CASSRTIRTSSYNEQFF.

The genes are TRBV7-2 and TRBJ2-7; D may be TRBD2 (5 bases). The V gene lost 8 bases and the J gene lost 3 bases, with 17 bases spanning the gap. Germline CDR1 SGHTA, CDR2 FQGNSA. CDR3 size: 14 residues. The CDR3 DNA reads as TGTGCCAGCGGAAAAGCCGTCGGGGTCTACGAGCAGTACTTC. It yields the protein CASGKAVGVYEQYF.

The CDR3: CAISGGREGSFDTGELFF. CDR3 coding DNA: TGTGCCATCAGTGGCGGGCGGGAGGGATCGTTCGACACCGGGGAGCTGTTTTTT. V gene TRBV10-3 combines with J gene TRBJ2-2, with 9 positions matching TRBD2. CDR1 and CDR2 from the germline V gene are ENHRY and SYGVKD. The V segment lost 4 bases and the J segment 3 bases; nucleotides outside the gene matches: 12. This CDR3 comprises 18 residues.

The V and J genes are TRBV19 and TRBJ1-5; D is possibly TRBD1 (6 bases). This CDR3 contains 12 residues. The germline V gene encodes CDR1 LNHDA and CDR2 SQIVND (reference sequence). The V end lost 8 bases, the J end lost 5 bases, and 10 bases lay between the germline ends. The CDR3 loop reads CASGGGYQPQHF. CDR3 DNA: TGTGCCAGTGGGGGCGGATATCAGCCCCAGCATTTT.

The J gene is TRBJ2-1, the V gene TRBV11-3; D is unresolved. This CDR3 contains 14 residues. Trimming cost V 1 base and J 6 bases, with 10 bases left between them. Germline V gives CDR1 SGHNT, CDR2 YENEEA. The CDR3 sequence: CASSLGGAANEQFF. CDR3 nucleotide sequence: TGTGCCAGCAGCTTAGGAGGCGCTGCCAATGAGCAGTTCTTC.

The chain is built from TRBV6-5 and TRBJ1-1; the D is unclear. The CDR3 runs to 15 residues. Trimming stripped 7 bases from V and 4 bases from J, with 19 bases between. Germline assignment: CDR1 MNHEY and CDR2 SVGAGI. In nucleotides, the CDR3 is TGTGCCAGCACCTTCCGAACGCGGGGTACCACTGAAGCTTTCTTT. It encodes CASTFRTRGTTEAFF.

The chain recombines TRBV28 with TRBJ1-4, with D unresolved. Trimming stripped 2 bases from V and 8 bases from J, with 9 bases between. This CDR3 contains 13 residues. Germline V gives CDR1 MDHEN, CDR2 SYDVKM. CDR3 in DNA: TGTGCCAGCAGTTTAAGCGGGGAGGAAAAACTGTTTTTT. Translation: CASSLSGEEKLFF.

V is TRBV30 and J is TRBJ1-2; D possibly corresponds to TRBD1 (6 bases). Trimming removed 0 bases at V and 4 bases at J, with 12 bases between. Germline CDR1 GTSNPN, CDR2 SVGIG (reference sequence). This CDR3 has 14 residues. The CDR3 sequence is CAWSVDRGLYGYTF. The CDR3 DNA is TGTGCCTGGAGTGTGGACAGAGGCCTCTATGGCTACACCTTC. The complete variable domain, with remaining parts taken from reference TRBV30 and TRBJ1-2, reads SQTIHQWPATLVQPVGSPLSLECTVEGTSNPNLYWYRQAAGRGLQLLFYSVGIGQISSEVPQNLSASRPQDRQFILSSKKLLLSDSGFYLCAWSVDRGLYGYTFGSGTRLTVV.

This chain connects TRBV15 to TRBJ2-5, with 9 bases aligning to TRBD2. CDR3 size: 20 residues. Germline-derived CDR1 and CDR2 are LNHNV and YYDKDF (reference sequence). The ends lost 0 bases at V and 2 bases at J; junction bases unmatched: 16. The CDR3 sequence is CATSRDGAQWASGAQETQYF. CDR3 nucleotides: TGTGCCACCAGCAGAGATGGGGCCCAATGGGCTAGCGGGGCGCAAGAGACCCAGTACTTC.

The chain links TRBV29-1 to TRBJ1-2, with D possibly matching TRBD1 (6 bases). CDR3 length: 11 amino acids. Trimming removed 7 bases from V and 6 bases from J, with 12 bases in between. CDR1 is SQVTM, CDR2 ANQGSEA, per germline. The CDR3 DNA reads TGCAGCGCCGAGGGGGGGAATGGCTACACCTTC. Residues: CSAEGGNGYTF.

Here the CDR3 DNA reads TGTGCCAGCTCACCAGGGACAGGGGGACCCTCTGGAAACACCATATATTTT. The encoded protein is CASSPGTGGPSGNTIYF. This chain joins TRBV18 and TRBJ1-3; 11 positions match TRBD1. Germline loops: CDR1 KGHSH, CDR2 LQKENI. The trim removed 2 bases at V and 0 bases at J, leaving 3 bases unmatched. There are 17 residues in the CDR3. The variable domain in full, with the rest retrieved from reference TRBV18 and TRBJ1-3, is NAGVMQNPRHLVRRRGQEARLRCSPMKGHSHVYWYRQLPEEGLKFMVYLQKENIIDESGMPKERFSAEFPKEGPSILRIQQVVRGDSAAYFCASSPGTGGPSGNTIYFGEGSWLTVV.

J is TRBJ2-1 and V is TRBV7-2; 7 nucleotides line up with TRBD1. This CDR3 is built from 15 residues. Per germline, CDR1 SGHTA and CDR2 FQGNSA. The V and J ends lost 5 bases and 3 bases, in that order; junction bases with no gene match: 7. The CDR3 is CASSVRQGLYNEQFF. For the CDR3, the DNA is TGTGCCAGCAGCGTCCGACAGGGTCTCTACAATGAGCAGTTCTTC.

The gene calls are TRBV7-9 and TRBJ2-7, with 10 bases lining up with TRBD1. The CDR3 is made up of 16 amino acids. The germline CDR1 and CDR2 sequences are SEHNR and FQNEAQ (reference sequence). The V and J ends lost 3 bases and 0 bases, in that order; junction bases with no gene match: 5. The CDR3 loop is CASSLTGGLNSYEQYF. CDR3 DNA: TGTGCCAGCAGCTTGACAGGGGGCTTAAACTCCTACGAGCAGTACTTC. The full variable domain, rest sourced from reference TRBV7-9 and TRBJ2-7, is DTGVSQNPRHKITKRGQNVTFRCDPISEHNRLYWYRQTLGQGPEFLTYFQNEAQLEKSRLLSDRFSAERPKGSFSTLEIQRTEQGDSAMYLCASSLTGGLNSYEQYFGPGTRLTVT.

The rearrangement links TRBV11-2 to TRBJ2-1; TRBD2 matches at 8 bases. This CDR3 is built from 16 residues. The junction had 11 bases not matched to a gene; V was cut back by 7 bases and J by 3 bases. From germline, CDR1 is SGHAT and CDR2 FQNNGV. CDR3 DNA sequence: TGTGCCAGCACCATTAGAAGCGGGAGAGACTACAATGAGCAGTTCTTC. It yields the protein CASTIRSGRDYNEQFF.

This chain uses TRBV6-1 with TRBJ1-6, with D possibly TRBD1 on 6 matching bases. Trimming cost V 7 bases and J 9 bases, with 19 bases left between them. CDR3 length equals 15 residues. The germline gives CDR1 MNHNS, CDR2 SASEGT. As DNA, the CDR3 is TGTGCCAGCAAGTATGGCAGGGGAGACACTTCACCCCTCCACTTT. This gives the protein CASKYGRGDTSPLHF.

This chain links TRBV28 with TRBJ1-2; D not certain. This CDR3 is built from 13 residues. Germline values: CDR1 MDHEN, CDR2 SYDVKM. Trimming cost V 3 bases and J 8 bases, with 13 bases left between them. CDR3 sequence reads: CASSLGTPRGYTF. The CDR3 nucleotides read TGTGCCAGCAGTTTGGGCACCCCGAGAGGCTACACCTTC.

The chain couples TRBV19 to TRBJ1-2, with unresolved D. With 7 bases removed from V and 5 bases from J, the gap between germline ends came to 20 bases. The CDR3 loop spans 15 amino acids. Germline lookup yields CDR1 LNHDA and CDR2 SQIVND (reference sequence). The CDR3 coding sequence is TGTGCCAGTACCTCCCCCAGCGGTTCGGATTATGGCTACACCTTC. Encoded protein: CASTSPSGSDYGYTF.

This clone was detected once. The gene calls are TRBV7-9 and TRBJ2-2, with D perhaps matching TRBD1 (6 bases). Trimming removed 5 bases from V and 2 bases from J, with 12 bases in between. Germline V lookup: CDR1 SEHNR, CDR2 FQNEAQ (reference sequence). The CDR3 sequence is 15 residues long. CDR3 protein: CASSTGTPNTGELFF. For the CDR3, the DNA is TGTGCCAGCAGCACCGGGACACCAAACACCGGGGAGCTGTTTTTT.